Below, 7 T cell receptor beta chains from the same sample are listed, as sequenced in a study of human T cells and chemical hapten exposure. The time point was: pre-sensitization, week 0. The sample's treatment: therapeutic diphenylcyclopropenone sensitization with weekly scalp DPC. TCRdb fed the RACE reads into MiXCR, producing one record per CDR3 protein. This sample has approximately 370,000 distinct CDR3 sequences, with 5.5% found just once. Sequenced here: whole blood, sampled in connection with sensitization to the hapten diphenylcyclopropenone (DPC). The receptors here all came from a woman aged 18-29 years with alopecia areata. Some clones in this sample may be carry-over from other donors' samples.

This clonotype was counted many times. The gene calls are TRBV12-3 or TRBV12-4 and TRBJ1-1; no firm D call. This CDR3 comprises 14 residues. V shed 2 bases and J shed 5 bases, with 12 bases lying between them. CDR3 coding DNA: TGTGCCAGCAGTTTATGGCGAGGCGGGACTGAAGCTTTCTTT. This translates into CASSLWRGGTEAFF.

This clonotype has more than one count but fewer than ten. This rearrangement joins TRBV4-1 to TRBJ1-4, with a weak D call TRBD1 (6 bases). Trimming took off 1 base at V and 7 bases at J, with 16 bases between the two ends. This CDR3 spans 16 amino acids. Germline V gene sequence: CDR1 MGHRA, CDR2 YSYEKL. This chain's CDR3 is CASSQVSRTVGEKLFF. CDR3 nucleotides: TGCGCCAGCAGCCAAGTATCCCGGACAGTTGGTGAAAAACTGTTTTTT.

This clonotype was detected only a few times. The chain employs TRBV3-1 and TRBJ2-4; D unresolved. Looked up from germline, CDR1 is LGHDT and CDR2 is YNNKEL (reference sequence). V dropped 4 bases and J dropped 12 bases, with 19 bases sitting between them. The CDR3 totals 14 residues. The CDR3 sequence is CASSPLTFSNTQYF. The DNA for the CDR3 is TGTGCCAGCAGCCCTCTGACCTTTAGCAATACTCAGTACTTC.

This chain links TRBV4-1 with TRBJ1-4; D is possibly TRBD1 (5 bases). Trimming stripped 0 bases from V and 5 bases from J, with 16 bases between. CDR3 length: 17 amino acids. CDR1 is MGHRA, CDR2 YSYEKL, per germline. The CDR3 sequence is CASSQEDRSGLNEKLFF. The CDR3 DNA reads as TGCGCCAGCAGCCAAGAAGACAGATCGGGGCTAAATGAAAAACTGTTTTTT.

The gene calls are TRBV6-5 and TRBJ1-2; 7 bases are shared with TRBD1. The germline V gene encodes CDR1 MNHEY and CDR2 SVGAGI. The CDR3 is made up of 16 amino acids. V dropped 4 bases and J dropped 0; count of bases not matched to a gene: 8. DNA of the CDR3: TGTGCCAGCAGTTCCCCGGGACAGCACGCTAACTATGGCTACACCTTC. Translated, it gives CASSSPGQHANYGYTF.

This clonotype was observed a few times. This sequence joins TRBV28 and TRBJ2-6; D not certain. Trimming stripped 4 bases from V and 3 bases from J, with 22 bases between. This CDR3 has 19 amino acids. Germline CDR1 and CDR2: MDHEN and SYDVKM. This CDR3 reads CASSSPRSPARRGANVLTF. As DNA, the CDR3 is TGTGCCAGCAGTTCTCCGCGCAGCCCGGCAAGGCGTGGGGCCAACGTCCTGACTTTC.

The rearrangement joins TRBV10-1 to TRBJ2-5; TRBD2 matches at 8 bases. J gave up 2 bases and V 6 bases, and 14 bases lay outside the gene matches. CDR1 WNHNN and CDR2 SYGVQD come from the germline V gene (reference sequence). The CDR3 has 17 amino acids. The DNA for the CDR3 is TGCGCCAGCAGGCCCCCCCTTCGGGGGGGGCGACAAGAGACCCAGTACTTC. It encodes CASRPPLRGGRQETQYF.